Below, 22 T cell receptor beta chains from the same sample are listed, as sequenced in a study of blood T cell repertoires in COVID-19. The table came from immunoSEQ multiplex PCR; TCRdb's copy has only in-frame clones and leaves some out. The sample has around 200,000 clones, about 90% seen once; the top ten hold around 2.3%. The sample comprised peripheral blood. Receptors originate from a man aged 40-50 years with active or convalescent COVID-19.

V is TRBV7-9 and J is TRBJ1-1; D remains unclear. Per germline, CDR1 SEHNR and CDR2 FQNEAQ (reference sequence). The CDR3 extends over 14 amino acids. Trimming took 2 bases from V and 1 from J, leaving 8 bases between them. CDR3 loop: CASSLSRQNTEAFF. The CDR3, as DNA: TGTGCCAGCAGCTTATCGAGGCAGAACACTGAAGCTTTCTTT.

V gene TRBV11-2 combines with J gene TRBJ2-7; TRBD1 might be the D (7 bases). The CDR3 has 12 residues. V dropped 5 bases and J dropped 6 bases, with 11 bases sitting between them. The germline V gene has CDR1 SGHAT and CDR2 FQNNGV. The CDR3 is CASSPGGIEQYF. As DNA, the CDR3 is TGTGCCAGCAGCCCAGGGGGGATCGAGCAGTACTTC.

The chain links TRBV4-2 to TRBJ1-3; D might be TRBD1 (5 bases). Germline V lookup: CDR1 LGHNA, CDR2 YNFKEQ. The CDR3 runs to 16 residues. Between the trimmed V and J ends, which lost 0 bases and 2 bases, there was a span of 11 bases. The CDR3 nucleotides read TGTGCCAGCAGCCAAGATTCCGGGGGTGCTGGAAACACCATATATTTT. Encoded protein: CASSQDSGGAGNTIYF.

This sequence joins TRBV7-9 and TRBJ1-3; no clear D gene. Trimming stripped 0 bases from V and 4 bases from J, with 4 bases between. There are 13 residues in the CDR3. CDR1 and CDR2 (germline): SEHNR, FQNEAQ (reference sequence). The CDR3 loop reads CASSLARGNTIYF. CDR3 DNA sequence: TGTGCCAGCAGCTTAGCTCGGGGAAACACCATATATTTT.

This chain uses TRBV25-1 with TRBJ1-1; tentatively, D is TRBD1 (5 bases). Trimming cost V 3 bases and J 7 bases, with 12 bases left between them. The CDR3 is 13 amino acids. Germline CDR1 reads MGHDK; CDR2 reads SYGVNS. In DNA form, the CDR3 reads TGTGCCAGCAGTGAGGGGCGAGCCCTTGAAGCTTTCTTT. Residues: CASSEGRALEAFF.

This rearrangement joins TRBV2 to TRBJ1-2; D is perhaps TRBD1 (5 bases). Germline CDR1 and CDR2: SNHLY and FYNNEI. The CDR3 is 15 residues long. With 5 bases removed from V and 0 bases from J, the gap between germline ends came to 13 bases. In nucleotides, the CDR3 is TGTGCCAGCAGTCCAGACAGAAACACTAACTATGGCTACACCTTC. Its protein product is CASSPDRNTNYGYTF.

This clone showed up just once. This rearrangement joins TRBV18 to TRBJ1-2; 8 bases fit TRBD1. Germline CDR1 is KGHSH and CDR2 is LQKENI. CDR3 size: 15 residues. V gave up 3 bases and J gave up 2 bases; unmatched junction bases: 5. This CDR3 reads CASSPMTGANYGYTF. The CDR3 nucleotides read TGTGCCAGCTCACCTATGACAGGGGCCAACTATGGCTACACCTTC.

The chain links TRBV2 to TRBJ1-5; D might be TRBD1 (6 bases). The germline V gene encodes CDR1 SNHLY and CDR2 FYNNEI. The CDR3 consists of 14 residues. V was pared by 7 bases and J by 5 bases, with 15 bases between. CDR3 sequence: CASTEGGEYQPQHF. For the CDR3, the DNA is TGTGCCAGCACCGAAGGGGGGGAGTATCAGCCCCAGCATTTT.

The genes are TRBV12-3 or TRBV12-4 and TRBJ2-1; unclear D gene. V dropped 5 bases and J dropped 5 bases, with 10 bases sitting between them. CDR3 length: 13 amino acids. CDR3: CASSPDWDNEQFF. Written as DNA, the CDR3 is TGTGCCAGCAGTCCAGACTGGGACAATGAGCAGTTCTTC.

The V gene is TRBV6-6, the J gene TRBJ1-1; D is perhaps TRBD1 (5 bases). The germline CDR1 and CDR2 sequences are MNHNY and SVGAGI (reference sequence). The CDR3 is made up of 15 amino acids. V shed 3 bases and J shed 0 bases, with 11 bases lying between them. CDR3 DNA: TGTGCCAGCAGTTATAGTCAGGACATGAACACTGAAGCTTTCTTT. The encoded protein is CASSYSQDMNTEAFF.

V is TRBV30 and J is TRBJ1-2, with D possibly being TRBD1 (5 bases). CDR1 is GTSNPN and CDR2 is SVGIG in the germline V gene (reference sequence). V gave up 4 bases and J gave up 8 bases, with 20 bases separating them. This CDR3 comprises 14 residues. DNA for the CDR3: TGTGCCTGGATAAAGCCCACCGGGACTGGGGGCTACACCTTC. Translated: CAWIKPTGTGGYTF.

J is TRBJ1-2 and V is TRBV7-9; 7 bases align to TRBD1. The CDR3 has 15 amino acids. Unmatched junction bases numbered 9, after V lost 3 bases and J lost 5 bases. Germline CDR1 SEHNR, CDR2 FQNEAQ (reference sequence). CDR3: CASSLGPGQPYGYTF. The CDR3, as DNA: TGTGCCAGCAGCTTGGGCCCGGGACAGCCTTATGGCTACACCTTC.

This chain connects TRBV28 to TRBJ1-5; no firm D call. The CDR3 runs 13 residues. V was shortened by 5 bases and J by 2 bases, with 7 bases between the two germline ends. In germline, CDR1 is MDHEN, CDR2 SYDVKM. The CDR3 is CASSTGGNQPQHF. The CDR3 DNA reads TGTGCCAGCAGTACGGGTGGCAATCAGCCCCAGCATTTT.

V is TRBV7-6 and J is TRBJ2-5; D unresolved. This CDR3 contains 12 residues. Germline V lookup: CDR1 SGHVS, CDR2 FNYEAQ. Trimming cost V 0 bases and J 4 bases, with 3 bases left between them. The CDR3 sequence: CASSLAGETQYF. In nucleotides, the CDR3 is TGTGCCAGCAGCTTAGCCGGAGAGACCCAGTACTTC.

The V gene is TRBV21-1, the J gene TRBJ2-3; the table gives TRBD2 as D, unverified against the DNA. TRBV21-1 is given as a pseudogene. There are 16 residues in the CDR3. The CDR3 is CASSPTGGALTDTQYF. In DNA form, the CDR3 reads TGTGCCAGCAGCCCAACGGGGGGGGCCCTCACAGATACGCAGTATTTT.

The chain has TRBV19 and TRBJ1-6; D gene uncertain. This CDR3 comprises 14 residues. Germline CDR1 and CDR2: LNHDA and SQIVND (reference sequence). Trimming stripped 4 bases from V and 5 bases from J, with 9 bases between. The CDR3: CASSRMGDNSPLHF. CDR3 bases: TGTGCCAGTAGTAGGATGGGAGATAATTCACCCCTCCACTTT.

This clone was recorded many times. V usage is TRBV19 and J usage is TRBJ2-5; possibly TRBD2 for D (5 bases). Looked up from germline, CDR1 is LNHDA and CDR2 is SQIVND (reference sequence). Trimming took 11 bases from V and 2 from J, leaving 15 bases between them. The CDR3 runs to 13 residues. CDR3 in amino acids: CASAGSGQETQYF. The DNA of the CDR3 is TGTGCCTCCGCGGGCTCGGGGCAAGAGACCCAGTACTTC.

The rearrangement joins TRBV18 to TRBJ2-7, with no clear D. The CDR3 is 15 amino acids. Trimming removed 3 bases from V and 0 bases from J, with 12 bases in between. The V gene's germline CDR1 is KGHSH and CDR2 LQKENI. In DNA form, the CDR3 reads TGTGCCAGCTCACCGCTCTGGCAGGTCTCCTACGAGCAGTACTTC. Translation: CASSPLWQVSYEQYF.

The CDR3 coding sequence is TGTGCCAGCAGCGGCCCACAGGGGGCGCTGACTGAAGCTTTCTTT. Its protein is CASSGPQGALTEAFF. This rearrangement joins TRBV5-4 to TRBJ1-1; 9 bases agree with TRBD1. CDR1 SGHNT and CDR2 YYREEE come from the germline V gene (reference sequence). The CDR3 length is 15 residues. V lost 4 bases and J lost 5; bases outside the gene matches: 9. The full variable domain, in which reference TRBV5-4 and TRBJ1-1 provide the parts outside the CDR3, is ETGVTQSPTHLIKTRGQQVTLRCSSQSGHNTVSWYQQALGQGPQFIFQYYREEENGRGNFPPRFSGLQFPNYSSELNVNALELDDSALYLCASSGPQGALTEAFFGQGTRLTVV.

The DNA for the CDR3 is TGTGCCAGCAGATCCCTTTATGGCTACACCTTC. It encodes CASRSLYGYTF. The V gene is TRBV2, the J gene TRBJ1-2; D gene unclear. The V gene's germline CDR1 is SNHLY and CDR2 FYNNEI. V lost 6 bases, J lost 5 bases, and 7 bases lay in between. CDR3 length: 11 amino acids.

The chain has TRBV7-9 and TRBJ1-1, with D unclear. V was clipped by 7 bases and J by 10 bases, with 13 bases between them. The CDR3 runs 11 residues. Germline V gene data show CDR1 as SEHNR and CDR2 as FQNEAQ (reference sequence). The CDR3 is CASTSTLVAFF. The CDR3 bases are TGTGCCAGCACCTCGACATTGGTAGCTTTCTTT.

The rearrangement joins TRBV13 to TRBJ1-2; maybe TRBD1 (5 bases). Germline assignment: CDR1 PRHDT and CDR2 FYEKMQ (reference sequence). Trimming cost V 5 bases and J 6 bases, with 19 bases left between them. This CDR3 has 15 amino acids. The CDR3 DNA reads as TGTGCCAGCAGCCAAAGCCTCGGGGGTTCCCATGGCTACACCTTC. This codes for CASSQSLGGSHGYTF. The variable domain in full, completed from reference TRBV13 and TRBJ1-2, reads AAGVIQSPRHLIKEKRETATLKCYPIPRHDTVYWYQQGPGQDPQFLISFYEKMQSDKGSIPDRFSAQQFSDYHSELNMSSLELGDSALYFCASSQSLGGSHGYTFGSGTRLTVV.